Below, one T cell receptor (beta chain) is given with its context. What it binds is unknown. Other DNA sequences in this sample translate to the same CDR3. V was clipped by 0 bases and J by 2 bases, with 8 bases between them. This CDR3 is 15 amino acids long. In germline, CDR1 is SGHRS, CDR2 YFSETQ. The sample comes from a study of cytomegalovirus exposure and HLA in healthy donors. Study conclusions and caveats: Later work associated approximately 17,000 TCR beta sequences with HLA alleles at 0.05 false discovery rate. Later analysis indicated greater clonal expansion among HLA-associated TCR beta chains than among equally common other chains. Reports credit the classifier with highly specific, highly sensitive diagnosis of cytomegalovirus status.

The primer mix had 60 Vbeta and 13 Jbeta primers. Data came from immunoSEQ multiplex PCR; TCRdb stores just in-frame clones and leaves some out. The table includes over 250,000 clones, around 65% detected once. J is TRBJ2-2 and V is TRBV5-1; perhaps TRBD2 as D (6 bases). The clonotype comes from a female donor in good health and CMV-seronegative. What was sequenced was PBMCs. The CDR3 is CASSLVGGNTGELFF. The CDR3 DNA follows: TGCGCCAGCAGCTTGGTCGGGGGTAACACCGGGGAGCTGTTTTTT.